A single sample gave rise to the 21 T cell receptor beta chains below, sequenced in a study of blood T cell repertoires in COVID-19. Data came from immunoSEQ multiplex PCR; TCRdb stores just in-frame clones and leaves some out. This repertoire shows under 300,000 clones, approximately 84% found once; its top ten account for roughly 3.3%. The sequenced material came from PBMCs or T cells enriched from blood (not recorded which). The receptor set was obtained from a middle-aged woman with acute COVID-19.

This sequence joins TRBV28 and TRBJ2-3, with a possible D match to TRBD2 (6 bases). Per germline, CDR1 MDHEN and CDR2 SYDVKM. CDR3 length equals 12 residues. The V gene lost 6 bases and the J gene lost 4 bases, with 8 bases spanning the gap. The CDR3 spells CASRSSADTQYF. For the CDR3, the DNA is TGTGCCAGCAGGTCTAGCGCAGATACGCAGTATTTT.

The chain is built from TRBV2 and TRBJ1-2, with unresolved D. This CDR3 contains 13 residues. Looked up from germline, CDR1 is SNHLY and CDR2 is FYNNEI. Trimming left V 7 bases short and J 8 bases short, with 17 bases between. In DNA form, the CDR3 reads TGTGCCAGCATCTACGACACCATTCGAGGCTACACCTTC. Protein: CASIYDTIRGYTF.

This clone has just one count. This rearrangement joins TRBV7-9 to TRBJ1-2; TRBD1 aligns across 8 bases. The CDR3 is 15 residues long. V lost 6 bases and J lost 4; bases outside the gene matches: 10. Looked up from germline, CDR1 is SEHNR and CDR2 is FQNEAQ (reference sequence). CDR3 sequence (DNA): TGTGCCAGCAGTCCCGGACAGGGTATTTCCTATGGCTACACCTTC. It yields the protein CASSPGQGISYGYTF.

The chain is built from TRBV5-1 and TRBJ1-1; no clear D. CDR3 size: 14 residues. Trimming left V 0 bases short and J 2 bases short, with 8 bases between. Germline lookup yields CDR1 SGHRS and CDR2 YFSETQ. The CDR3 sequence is CASSLGLSNTEAFF. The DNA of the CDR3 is TGCGCCAGCAGCTTGGGGCTTTCAAACACTGAAGCTTTCTTT.

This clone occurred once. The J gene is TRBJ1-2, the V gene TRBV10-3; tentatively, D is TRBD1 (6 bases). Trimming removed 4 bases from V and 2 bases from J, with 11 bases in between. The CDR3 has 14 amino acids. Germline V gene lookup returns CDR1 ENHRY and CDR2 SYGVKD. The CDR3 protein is CAISVSGQNYGYTF. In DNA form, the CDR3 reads TGTGCCATCAGTGTATCGGGACAAAACTATGGCTACACCTTC.

The CDR3 sequence is CASSPRRGTGKLGEQFF. In nucleotides, the CDR3 is TGTGCCAGCAGCCCCCGCCGGGGGACAGGGAAACTGGGTGAGCAGTTCTTC. This chain links TRBV9 with TRBJ2-1; 9 bases line up with TRBD1. Trimming at V came to 4 bases and at J to 9 bases, leaving 17 bases not matched to a gene. The CDR3 extends over 17 amino acids. Germline CDR1 SGDLS, CDR2 YYNGEE.

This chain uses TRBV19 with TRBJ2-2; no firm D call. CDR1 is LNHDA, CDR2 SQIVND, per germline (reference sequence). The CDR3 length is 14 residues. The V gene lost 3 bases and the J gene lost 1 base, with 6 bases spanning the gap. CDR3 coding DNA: TGTGCCAGTAGTATGAGGCGGAACACCGGGGAGCTGTTTTTT. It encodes CASSMRRNTGELFF.

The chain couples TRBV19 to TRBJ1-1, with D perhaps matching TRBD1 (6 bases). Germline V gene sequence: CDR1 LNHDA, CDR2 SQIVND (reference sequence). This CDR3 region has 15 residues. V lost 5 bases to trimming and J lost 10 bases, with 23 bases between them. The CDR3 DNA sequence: TGTGCCAGTAGTCCCTGGCTCTATCCCACCAGGGGAGCTTTCTTT. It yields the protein CASSPWLYPTRGAFF.

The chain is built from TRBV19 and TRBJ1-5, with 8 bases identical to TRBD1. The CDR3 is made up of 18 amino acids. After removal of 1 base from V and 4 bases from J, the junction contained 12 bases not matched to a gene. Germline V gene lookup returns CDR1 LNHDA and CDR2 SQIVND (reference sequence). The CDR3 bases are TGTGCCAGTAGTATAGGGGGCCTGACAGGGGCTCGGAATCAGCCCCAGCATTTT. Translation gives CASSIGGLTGARNQPQHF.

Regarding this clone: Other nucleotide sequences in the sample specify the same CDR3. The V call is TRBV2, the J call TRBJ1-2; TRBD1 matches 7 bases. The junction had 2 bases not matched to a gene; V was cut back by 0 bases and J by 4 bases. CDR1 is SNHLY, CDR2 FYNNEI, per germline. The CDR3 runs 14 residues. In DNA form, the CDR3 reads TGTGCCAGCAGTGAAGCGCGACAGGGCTATGGCTACACCTTC. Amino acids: CASSEARQGYGYTF.

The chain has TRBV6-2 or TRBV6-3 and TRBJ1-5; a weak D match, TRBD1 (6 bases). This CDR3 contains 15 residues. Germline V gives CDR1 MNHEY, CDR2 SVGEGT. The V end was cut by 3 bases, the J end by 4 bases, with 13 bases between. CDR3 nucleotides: TGTGCCAGCAGTTATTTGGGACAAAGAAATCAGCCCCAGCATTTT. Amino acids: CASSYLGQRNQPQHF.

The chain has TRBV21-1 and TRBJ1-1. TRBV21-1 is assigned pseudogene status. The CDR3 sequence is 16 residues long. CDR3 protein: CASSGRDSGGTTEAFF. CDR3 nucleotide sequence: TGTGCCAGCAGCGGGCGCGATAGCGGGGGGACCACTGAAGCTTTCTTT.

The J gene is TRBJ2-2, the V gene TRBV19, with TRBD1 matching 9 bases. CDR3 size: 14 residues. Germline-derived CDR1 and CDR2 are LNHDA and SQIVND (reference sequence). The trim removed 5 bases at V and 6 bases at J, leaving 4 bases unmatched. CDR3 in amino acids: CASSSTGGAGELFF. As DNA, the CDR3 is TGTGCCAGTAGTTCTACAGGGGGCGCCGGGGAGCTGTTTTTT.

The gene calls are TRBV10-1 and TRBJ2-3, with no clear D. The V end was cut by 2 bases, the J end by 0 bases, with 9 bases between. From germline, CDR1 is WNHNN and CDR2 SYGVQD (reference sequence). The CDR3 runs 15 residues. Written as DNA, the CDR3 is TGCGCCAGCAGTGAGATGGCGGAAAGCACAGATACGCAGTATTTT. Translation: CASSEMAESTDTQYF.

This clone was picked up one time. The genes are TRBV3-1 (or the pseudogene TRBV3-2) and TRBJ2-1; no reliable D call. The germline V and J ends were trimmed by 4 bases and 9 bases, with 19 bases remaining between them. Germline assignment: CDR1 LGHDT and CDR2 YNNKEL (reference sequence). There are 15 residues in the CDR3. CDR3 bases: TGTGCCAGCAGCCGAGACTCCTCCCCCCTCTCTGAGCAGTTCTTC. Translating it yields CASSRDSSPLSEQFF.

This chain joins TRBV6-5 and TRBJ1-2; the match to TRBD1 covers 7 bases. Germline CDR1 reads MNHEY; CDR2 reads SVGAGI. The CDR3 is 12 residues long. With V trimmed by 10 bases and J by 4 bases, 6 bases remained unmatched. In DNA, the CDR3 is TGTGCCACTAAAGGGACAGTCTATGGCTACACCTTC. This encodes CATKGTVYGYTF.

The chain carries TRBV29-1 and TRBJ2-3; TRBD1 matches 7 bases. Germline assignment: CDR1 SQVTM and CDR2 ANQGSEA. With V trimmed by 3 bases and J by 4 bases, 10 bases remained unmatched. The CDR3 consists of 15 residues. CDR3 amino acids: CSVEGRAQGADTQYF. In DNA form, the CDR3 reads TGCAGCGTTGAGGGTCGCGCCCAGGGGGCAGATACGCAGTATTTT.

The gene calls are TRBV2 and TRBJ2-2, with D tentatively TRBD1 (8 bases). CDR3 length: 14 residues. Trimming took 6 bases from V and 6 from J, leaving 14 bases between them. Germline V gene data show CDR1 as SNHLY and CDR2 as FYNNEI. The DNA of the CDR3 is TGTGCCAGCAGCGGACAGGGAGGGGCCGGGGAGCTGTTTTTT. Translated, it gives CASSGQGGAGELFF.

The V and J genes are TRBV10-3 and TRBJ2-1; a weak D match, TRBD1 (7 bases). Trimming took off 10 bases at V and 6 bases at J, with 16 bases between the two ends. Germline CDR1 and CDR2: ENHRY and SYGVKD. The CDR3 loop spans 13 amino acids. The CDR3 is CATLYRGGNEQFF. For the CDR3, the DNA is TGTGCCACTCTATACAGGGGAGGCAATGAGCAGTTCTTC.

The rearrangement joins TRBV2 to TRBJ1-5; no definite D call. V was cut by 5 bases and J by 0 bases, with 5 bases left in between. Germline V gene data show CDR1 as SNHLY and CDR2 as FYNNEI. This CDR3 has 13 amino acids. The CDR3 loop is CASSLDSNQPQHF. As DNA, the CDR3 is TGTGCCAGCAGTTTAGATAGCAATCAGCCCCAGCATTTT.

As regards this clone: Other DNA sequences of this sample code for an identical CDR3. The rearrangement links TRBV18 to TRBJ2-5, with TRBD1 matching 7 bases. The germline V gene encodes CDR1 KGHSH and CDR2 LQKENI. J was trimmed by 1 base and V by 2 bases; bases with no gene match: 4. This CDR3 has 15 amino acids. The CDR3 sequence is CASSPRTGVQETQYF. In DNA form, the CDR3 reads TGTGCCAGCTCACCAAGAACAGGGGTCCAAGAGACCCAGTACTTC.